This T cell receptor beta chain was recovered during a study of cytomegalovirus exposure and HLA in healthy donors. Study results and caveats: Later work found that TCR association rates differed between HLA loci; DRB1 had the most and HLA-C the fewest. According to an earlier analysis, most TCR beta V segments yielded productive rearrangements about 87% or about 30% of the time. Under in vitro conditions, a few CMV-associated chains were confirmed as specific for CMV antigens.

This CDR3 comprises 11 residues. Trimming took off 3 bases at V and 8 bases at J, with 7 bases between the two ends. In germline, CDR1 is MGHDK, CDR2 SYGVNS. The primer mix had 60 Vbeta and 13 Jbeta primers. Here immunoSEQ multiplex PCR was the method, and the copy in TCRdb shows in-frame clones only, minus some. In all, the sample yields more than 40,000 clones. Turning to this clone: The target antigen is unknown.

V usage is TRBV25-1 and J usage is TRBJ1-1; D is unresolved. The TCR sequence derives from a man between 35 and 55 years old in good health and CMV-seropositive. Input material: PBMCs. The CDR3 reads CASSEGGEAFF. The CDR3 nucleotides read TGTGCCAGCAGTGAGGGCGGGGAAGCTTTCTTT. The whole variable domain, remainder taken from reference TRBV25-1 and TRBJ1-1, is EADIYQTPRYLVIGTGKKITLECSQTMGHDKMYWYQQDPGMELHLIHYSYGVNSTEKGDLSSESTVSRIRTEHFPLTLESARPSHTSQYLCASSEGGEAFFGQGTRLTVV.